This TCR beta chain comes out of a study of blood T cells in healthy people across ages. Alongside a J-beta primer mix, a sample-barcoded 5' primer served in a second PCR lasting roughly 6 to 12 cycles. Carrying 12 random nucleotides, a template-switch adaptor labeled each individual cDNA molecule. TCRdb re-analysed the 5' RACE reads in MiXCR, keeping a single row per CDR3 protein. The data show 890,000 or so distinct CDR3 sequences, approximately 67% seen once. CDR3 length equals 14 residues. From germline, CDR1 is MNHEY and CDR2 SVGAGI. In its sample, this clonotype was seen once. The junction departs from the called germline gene at one end, perhaps through a read error.

The sequence was collected from a man aged 25 to 40 in good health. The chain carries TRBV6-5 and TRBJ2-7; D is unresolved. Sequenced input: blood. CDR3 loop: CTSSYSRLSYEQYF. The CDR3 nucleotides are TGTACCAGCAGTTACTCTAGGCTCTCCTACGAGCAGTACTTC.